The 22 T cell receptor beta chains below come from one sample, sequenced in a study of T cells after somatic rescue of genetic block. The data were produced by immunoSEQ multiplex PCR, yet TCRdb's version contains in-frame clones alone and is incomplete. The sample carries some 68,000 clones, approximately 90% recorded once. Sample: peripheral blood mononuclear cells (PBMCs). The receptors originated from a man aged 30 to 39.

This clone was seen only once. This chain links TRBV30 with TRBJ1-6; D remains ambiguous. Trimming removed 0 bases from V and 5 bases from J, with 8 bases in between. The germline V gene has CDR1 GTSNPN and CDR2 SVGIG (reference sequence). CDR3 length: 14 residues. Here the CDR3 reads CAWSVHKNNSPLHF. CDR3 bases: TGTGCCTGGAGTGTACACAAGAATAATTCACCCCTCCACTTT.

The chain uses TRBV11-2 and TRBJ2-5; D unresolved. CDR1 is SGHAT and CDR2 is FQNNGV in the germline V gene. With 1 base removed from V and 0 bases from J, the gap between germline ends came to 3 bases. The CDR3 is 13 residues long. The CDR3: CASSLVHQETQYF. DNA of the CDR3: TGTGCCAGCAGCTTAGTTCACCAAGAGACCCAGTACTTC.

The V call is TRBV2, the J call TRBJ2-3; weak D call: TRBD2 (6 bases). The CDR3 is 15 residues long. Germline V gene data show CDR1 as SNHLY and CDR2 as FYNNEI. V dropped 6 bases and J dropped 3 bases, with 16 bases sitting between them. The CDR3 spells CASRGLGTRTDTQYF. The CDR3 DNA follows: TGTGCCAGCAGGGGACTGGGAACCCGAACAGATACGCAGTATTTT.

The chain couples TRBV7-9 to TRBJ2-2; 12 bases match TRBD1. This CDR3 comprises 15 residues. The germline CDR1 and CDR2 sequences are SEHNR and FQNEAQ (reference sequence). V trimming: 4 bases; J trimming: 5 bases; junction bases outside the gene matches: 2. CDR3 amino acids: CASSWGQGATGELFF. CDR3 nucleotides: TGTGCCAGCAGCTGGGGACAGGGGGCTACCGGGGAGCTGTTTTTT.

The chain recombines TRBV6-5 with TRBJ1-2, with D tentatively TRBD1 (5 bases). The CDR3 is 13 amino acids. The germline CDR1 and CDR2 sequences are MNHEY and SVGAGI. V lost 6 bases, J lost 5 bases, and 13 bases lay in between. The CDR3 coding sequence is TGTGCCAGCAGACAGGTTATAAGTTATGGCTACACCTTC. It encodes CASRQVISYGYTF.

This rearrangement joins TRBV27 to TRBJ1-5, with a tentative D call TRBD1 (6 bases). Germline V gives CDR1 MNHEY, CDR2 SMNVEV (reference sequence). The CDR3 runs to 15 residues. V lost 0 bases, J lost 9 bases, and 15 bases lay in between. This CDR3 reads CASSLSQGRNGPQHF. CDR3 DNA sequence: TGTGCCAGCAGTTTATCGCAGGGGCGAAATGGGCCCCAGCATTTT.

The chain employs TRBV9 and TRBJ2-5, with 7 bases fitting TRBD2. Germline trimming cut 0 bases from V and 2 bases from J; bases unmatched to any gene: 7. In germline, CDR1 is SGDLS, CDR2 YYNGEE. The CDR3 is 16 residues long. As DNA, the CDR3 is TGTGCCAGCAGCGTAGGAATTAGCGGGCTTCAAGAGACCCAGTACTTC. This translates into CASSVGISGLQETQYF.

The chain links TRBV7-9 to TRBJ2-5, with 8 positions matching TRBD1. Germline trimming cut 4 bases from V and 0 bases from J; bases unmatched to any gene: 7. This CDR3 has 16 residues. The germline V gene encodes CDR1 SEHNR and CDR2 FQNEAQ (reference sequence). CDR3 in DNA: TGTGCCAGCAGCTCCCAGGGGGCGATGTACCAAGAGACCCAGTACTTC. Residues: CASSSQGAMYQETQYF. Full variable domain (outside the CDR3, taken from reference TRBV7-9 and TRBJ2-5): DTGVSQNPRHKITKRGQNVTFRCDPISEHNRLYWYRQTLGQGPEFLTYFQNEAQLEKSRLLSDRFSAERPKGSFSTLEIQRTEQGDSAMYLCASSSQGAMYQETQYFGPGTRLLVL.

The chain carries TRBV4-3 and TRBJ2-3; 11 bases are a match to TRBD2. Germline-derived CDR1 and CDR2 are LGHNA and YSLEER. Germline trimming cut 1 base from V and 4 bases from J; bases unmatched to any gene: 7. There are 17 residues in the CDR3. CDR3 region: CASSQAPLAGGPDTQYF. In DNA, the CDR3 is TGCGCCAGCAGCCAAGCTCCTCTAGCGGGAGGTCCAGATACGCAGTATTTT.

The rearrangement joins TRBV4-1 to TRBJ2-6, with TRBD2 matching 10 bases. Germline-derived CDR1 and CDR2 are MGHRA and YSYEKL. V trimming: 4 bases; J trimming: 1 base; junction bases outside the gene matches: 4. This CDR3 contains 17 residues. The CDR3 coding sequence is TGCGCCAGCAGCCGGCTAGCGGGGGCTTCTGGGGCCAACGTCCTGACTTTC. This sequence encodes CASSRLAGASGANVLTF.

The CDR3 sequence is CASSLASGGYQNTGELFF. DNA of the CDR3: TGTGCCAGCAGCTTAGCATCCGGGGGATATCAAAACACCGGGGAGCTGTTTTTT. The genes are TRBV7-2 and TRBJ2-2; possibly TRBD2 for D (6 bases). Germline values: CDR1 SGHTA, CDR2 FQGNSA. V dropped 0 bases and J dropped 2 bases, with 16 bases sitting between them. This CDR3 is 18 amino acids long.

Comment on this clone: One junction end does not reproduce the germline sequence, and a read error may be involved. The V call is TRBV6-1, the J call TRBJ1-3; no reliable D call. This CDR3 contains 14 residues. Germline values: CDR1 MNHNS, CDR2 SASEGT. The CDR3 here is CASSELGRGDTTYF. As DNA, the CDR3 is TGTGCCAGCAGTGAACTGGGCCGGGGAGACACCACATATTTT.

J is TRBJ2-1 and V is TRBV4-2; the D is unclear. CDR3 length: 14 amino acids. Germline V gives CDR1 LGHNA, CDR2 YNFKEQ. The V gene lost 1 base and the J gene lost 9 bases, with 13 bases spanning the gap. CDR3 amino acids: CASSQGVRVGEQFF. DNA of the CDR3: TGTGCCAGCAGCCAAGGGGTGCGCGTCGGTGAGCAGTTCTTC.

The chain recombines TRBV5-4 with TRBJ2-1; D is perhaps TRBD2 (5 bases). From germline, CDR1 is SGHNT and CDR2 YYREEE (reference sequence). With 4 bases removed from V and 6 bases from J, the gap between germline ends came to 14 bases. This CDR3 contains 14 residues. In nucleotides, the CDR3 is TGTGCCAGCAGCCCGGAGGACTGGTTCAATGAGCAGTTCTTC. Translation gives CASSPEDWFNEQFF.

This clone was seen a few times. This chain uses TRBV23-1 with TRBJ2-3, with 9 bases identical to TRBD2. TRBV23-1 is identified as an open reading frame with a role that is uncertain. With V trimmed by 6 bases and J by 2 bases, 3 bases remained unmatched. This CDR3 region has 14 residues. CDR3 protein: CASSLAGFTDTQYF. The DNA of the CDR3 is TGCGCCAGCAGCCTAGCGGGGTTCACAGATACGCAGTATTTT.

V usage is TRBV5-4 and J usage is TRBJ2-3; D is possibly TRBD1 (5 bases). Germline V lookup: CDR1 SGHNT, CDR2 YYREEE (reference sequence). V was trimmed by 5 bases and J by 2 bases, leaving 15 bases between them. The CDR3 has 15 amino acids. CDR3 sequence reads: CASSFQGSNTDTQYF. The CDR3 DNA follows: TGTGCCAGCAGTTTTCAGGGAAGCAACACAGATACGCAGTATTTT. Drawing the rest from reference TRBV5-4 and TRBJ2-3, the complete variable domain is ETGVTQSPTHLIKTRGQQVTLRCSSQSGHNTVSWYQQALGQGPQFIFQYYREEENGRGNFPPRFSGLQFPNYSSELNVNALELDDSALYLCASSFQGSNTDTQYFGPGTRLTVL.

The chain couples TRBV7-3 to TRBJ2-2; D perhaps matches TRBD2 (5 bases). V lost 5 bases, J lost 1 base, and 17 bases lay in between. The germline V gene encodes CDR1 SGHTA and CDR2 FQGTGA. The CDR3 spans 17 residues. The CDR3 DNA reads as TGTGCCAGCAGCCCAAGGCCGGGTGCGGGGAACACCGGGGAGCTGTTTTTT. This sequence encodes CASSPRPGAGNTGELFF.

V is TRBV7-2 and J is TRBJ2-7; D remains ambiguous. The CDR3 runs to 11 residues. The ends were cut back, 1 base at V and 3 bases at J, with 1 base in the middle. Per germline, CDR1 SGHTA and CDR2 FQGNSA. DNA of the CDR3: TGTGCCAGCAGCTTAGTCTACGAGCAGTACTTC. Translating gives CASSLVYEQYF.

The chain employs TRBV5-1 and TRBJ2-3; a possible D gene is TRBD1 (6 bases). Trimming stripped 4 bases from V and 0 bases from J, with 9 bases between. This CDR3 is 14 amino acids long. Germline-derived CDR1 and CDR2 are SGHRS and YFSETQ. In DNA, the CDR3 is TGCGCCAGCAGCCCGGACAGTAGCACAGATACGCAGTATTTT. This encodes CASSPDSSTDTQYF.

Notes on this clone: Sequence at one end of the junction differs from germline and may be a read error. The chain couples TRBV6-5 to TRBJ2-5; TRBD2 is a possible D gene (6 bases). Germline values: CDR1 MNHEY, CDR2 SVGAGI. The CDR3 is 13 amino acids. The CDR3 is CATAWGDQGTQYF. The CDR3 coding sequence is TGTGCCACTGCCTGGGGGGATCAAGGGACCCAGTACTTC.

V is TRBV9 and J is TRBJ2-1; TRBD2 is a possible D gene (5 bases). V was trimmed by 0 bases and J by 0 bases, leaving 10 bases between them. CDR3 length: 16 amino acids. The germline gives CDR1 SGDLS, CDR2 YYNGEE. CDR3 protein: CASSVVERGSYNEQFF. The CDR3 DNA follows: TGTGCCAGCAGCGTAGTGGAACGGGGCTCCTACAATGAGCAGTTCTTC. Supplemented by reference TRBV9 and TRBJ2-1, the full variable domain reads DSGVTQTPKHLITATGQRVTLRCSPRSGDLSVYWYQQSLDQGLQFLIQYYNGEERAKGNILERFSAQQFPDLHSELNLSSLELGDSALYFCASSVVERGSYNEQFFGPGTRLTVL.

The chain is built from TRBV6-6 and TRBJ1-3; D ambiguous. Germline loops: CDR1 MNHNY, CDR2 SVGAGI (reference sequence). Deletions cut 6 bases from V and 2 bases from J, with 14 bases between. The CDR3 runs to 15 residues. The CDR3 reads CASRPSRAAGNTIYF. DNA of the CDR3: TGTGCCAGCAGGCCGTCAAGGGCAGCTGGAAACACCATATATTTT.